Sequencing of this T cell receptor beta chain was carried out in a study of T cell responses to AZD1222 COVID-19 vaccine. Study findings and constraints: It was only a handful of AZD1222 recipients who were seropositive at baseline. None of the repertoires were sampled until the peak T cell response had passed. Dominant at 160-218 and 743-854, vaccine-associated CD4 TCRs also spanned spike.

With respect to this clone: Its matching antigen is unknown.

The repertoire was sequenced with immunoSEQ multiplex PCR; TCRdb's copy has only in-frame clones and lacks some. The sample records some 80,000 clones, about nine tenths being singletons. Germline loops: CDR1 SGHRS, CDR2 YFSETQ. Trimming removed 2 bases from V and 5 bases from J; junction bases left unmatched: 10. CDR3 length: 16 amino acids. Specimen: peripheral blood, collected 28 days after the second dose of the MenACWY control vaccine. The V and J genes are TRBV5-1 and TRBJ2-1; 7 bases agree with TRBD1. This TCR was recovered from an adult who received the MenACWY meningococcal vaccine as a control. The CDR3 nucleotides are TGCGCCAGCAGCTTAAGCCCGCGACAGGGTAACAATGAGCAGTTCTTC. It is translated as CASSLSPRQGNNEQFF.